Shown below are 6 T cell receptor beta chains from a single sample sequenced in a study of cytomegalovirus exposure and HLA in healthy donors. In the PCR, 60 Vbeta and 13 Jbeta primers were used. Assay: immunoSEQ multiplex PCR; the TCRdb copy retains only in-frame clones and omits some. Among 100,000 to 150,000 clones listed, under 80% were seen once. The sequenced material came from PBMCs. The receptors shown here come from a man in his forties or fifties in good health and CMV-seropositive.

The rearrangement links TRBV19 to TRBJ1-6; TRBD1 agrees at 8 bases. Trimming cost V 6 bases and J 9 bases; bases outside gene matches: 7. Germline loops: CDR1 LNHDA, CDR2 SQIVND (reference sequence). This CDR3 comprises 14 residues. CDR3 sequence (DNA): TGTGCCAGTAGCCTCCAGGGGGCTGTTTCACCCCTCCACTTT. Translating it yields CASSLQGAVSPLHF.

This clone was observed a single time. The CDR3 coding sequence is TGTGCCAGTAGGCTTCCGGGGGATTCTAACTATGGCTACACCTTC. Its protein product is CASRLPGDSNYGYTF. This chain uses TRBV19 with TRBJ1-2; D perhaps matches TRBD1 (5 bases). V was cut by 6 bases and J by 0 bases, with 14 bases left in between. The CDR3 runs to 15 residues. CDR1 is LNHDA, CDR2 SQIVND, per germline (reference sequence).

The V gene is TRBV7-9, the J gene TRBJ2-5, with D perhaps matching TRBD1 (6 bases). The better agreement between TRBJ2-7 and the DNA end casts doubt on the J call. The CDR3 is 14 residues long. Germline CDR1 is SEHNR and CDR2 is FQNEAQ (reference sequence). The CDR3 region is CASSPSGQSYEQYF. CDR3 nucleotides: TGTGCCAGCAGCCCCTCTGGACAGTCCTACGAGCAGTACTTC.

This chain joins TRBV11-2 and TRBJ1-5; D not resolved. Between the trimmed V and J ends, which lost 4 bases and 2 bases, there was a span of 12 bases. This CDR3 is built from 15 residues. CDR1 and CDR2 from the germline V gene are SGHAT and FQNNGV. CDR3 residues: CASSSRGGGNQPQHF. The CDR3 bases are TGTGCCAGCAGCTCCAGAGGAGGCGGCAATCAGCCCCAGCATTTT.

The chain has TRBV6-5 and TRBJ2-3; D is ambiguous. Germline CDR1 reads MNHEY; CDR2 reads SVGAGI. CDR3 length equals 15 residues. Trimming took 6 bases from V and 3 from J, leaving 16 bases between them. The CDR3 nucleotides are TGTGCCAGCAGCCCAGGTTACTCCCCAACAGATACGCAGTATTTT. This encodes CASSPGYSPTDTQYF.

This chain joins TRBV15 and TRBJ1-5; tentatively, D is TRBD1 (6 bases). Germline CDR1 reads LNHNV; CDR2 reads YYDKDF (reference sequence). Trimming shortened V by 1 base and J by 5 bases, and 15 bases separated the two germline ends. The CDR3 contains 16 residues. CDR3 protein: CATSRGAGAGDQPQHF. In DNA, the CDR3 is TGTGCCACCAGCAGAGGGGCAGGGGCAGGGGATCAGCCCCAGCATTTT.